This T cell receptor beta chain was identified in a study of Ad26.COV2.S vaccination and SARS-CoV-2 variants. Data came from immunoSEQ multiplex PCR; TCRdb stores just in-frame clones and leaves some out. The sample has 350,000 to 400,000 clones, around nine tenths seen once; the top ten hold 1.5% to 2%. General study points: It is possible that the TCR breadth and depth analyses underestimated the total T cell responses. Comparable non-spike TCR breadth was observed in vaccine and placebo recipients.

Treatment given: around 19 received Ad26.COV2.S at low or high dose, single or two shots; a few received placebo; per-sample allocation not given. Samples analyzed were those drawn on day 63 after the first vaccine or placebo injection. With respect to this clone: Its matching antigen is unknown.

V was cut by 4 bases and J by 2 bases, with 14 bases left in between. The CDR3 has 15 residues. The V gene's germline CDR1 is SNHLY and CDR2 FYNNEI. The receptor was isolated from a person aged 18-65 years who received the Ad26.COV2.S COVID-19 vaccine or a placebo. The source was peripheral blood, collected in a trial of Ad26.COV2.S vaccine versus placebo. The V and J genes are TRBV2 and TRBJ1-1; the D gene is possibly TRBD1 (5 bases). The CDR3 region has the DNA TGTGCCAGCAGTGCCCGGGGCCTAAAAAACACTGAAGCTTTCTTT. Amino acids: CASSARGLKNTEAFF.